This T cell receptor beta chain comes out of a study of blood T cell repertoires in COVID-19. Per the original methods: Estimation of nucleated cell counts relied on the amplification of reference gene primers. Assay used: immunoSEQ multiplex PCR; TCRdb lists only in-frame clones, some missing. Clone size and V and J calls were adopted from that table, with D and trimming inferred from the DNA. The table shows about 260,000 clones, with 85% to 95% occurring only once. This clone occurred once. All exposed participants met a person with COVID-19 within 2 weeks before entering the study. This TCR was recovered from a middle-aged man who had been exposed to COVID-19. Sequencing was done on a sample of PBMCs or T cells enriched from blood (not recorded which).

DNA for the CDR3: TGTGCCAGCAGCTTAACCGGGACAGGGTCCTACGAGCAGTACTTC. Amino acids: CASSLTGTGSYEQYF. V and J are TRBV13 and TRBJ2-7; 9 nucleotides match TRBD1. The CDR3 runs 15 residues. J gave up 1 base and V 2 bases, and 3 bases lay outside the gene matches. Germline V gene lookup returns CDR1 PRHDT and CDR2 FYEKMQ (reference sequence).